The next 7 T cell receptor beta chains were all read from a single sample in a study of post-analysis software for immune sequencing data (dated by TCRdb to between 2014 and 2017). Summary of the overall study and its limitations: Patients showed significantly higher frequencies than controls for about 5 TRBV segments, among them TRBV5-6, TRBV5-1 and TRBV20-1.

Antigen specificity for these receptors is unknown. Library preparation employed PCR. The sequencer listed for this sample is Illumina HiSeq 2500. Unique molecular identifiers were incorporated into TCR beta cDNA libraries to reduce PCR and sequencing biases. The public reads were reprocessed in TCRdb via fastp at Q25 and MiXCR, keeping in-frame beta chains. Here each entry gathers all rows of one CDR3 protein and keeps the most common genes and DNA. Present in this sample are about 260,000 distinct CDR3 sequences, 36% of which were seen just once. The ten largest clones add up to 4.5% to 5.5% of the sample. Material: blood. Receptors were obtained from a girl aged 10-17 years with multiple sclerosis.

As to this clonotype: One junction end does not reproduce the germline sequence, and a read error may be involved. This chain links TRBV7-6 with TRBJ2-7; the match to TRBD2 covers 11 bases. With the DNA end fitting TRBJ2-5 better, the J assignment may be wrong. Germline V gene sequence: CDR1 SGHVS, CDR2 FNYEAQ. The CDR3 is 15 residues long. This CDR3 reads CASSVAGGVQETQYF. For the CDR3, the DNA is TGTGCCAGCAGCGTAGCGGGAGGGGTCCAAGAGACCCAGTACTTC.

Concerning this clonotype: A read error is possible here, since a much larger clone lies one base away. The gene calls are TRBV29-1 and TRBJ2-7; 9 bases map to TRBD2. The CDR3 has 13 amino acids. CDR1 and CDR2 from the germline V gene are SQVTM and ANQGSEA. The CDR3 sequence: CSVGAGGRYGQYF. CDR3 DNA: TGCAGCGTTGGAGCGGGAGGTCGCTACGGGCAGTACTTC.

The chain uses TRBV20-1 and TRBJ1-1; possibly TRBD1 for D (5 bases). Trimming stripped 3 bases from V and 1 base from J, with 15 bases between. CDR1 is DFQATT, CDR2 SNEGSKA, per germline (reference sequence). The CDR3 is 15 residues long. The CDR3 region has the DNA TGCAGTGCTAGTCAGAGATCGACAGCGAACACTGAAGCTTTCTTT. Translated, it gives CSASQRSTANTEAFF.

This clonotype was seen repeatedly, ten times or more. V is TRBV19 and J is TRBJ2-1; no definite D call. CDR3 length: 11 residues. Germline values: CDR1 LNHDA, CDR2 SQIVND (reference sequence). V was cut by 2 bases and J by 7 bases, with 3 bases left in between. CDR3 bases: TGTGCCAGTAGTATATATAATGAGCAGTTCTTC. This sequence encodes CASSIYNEQFF.

CDR3 residues: CSPGTGDYGYTF. CDR3 in DNA: TGCAGTCCCGGGACAGGGGACTATGGCTACACCTTC. The chain has TRBV20-1 and TRBJ1-2, with 10 bases that match TRBD1. Germline values: CDR1 DFQATT, CDR2 SNEGSKA (reference sequence). This CDR3 is 12 amino acids long. Trimming took 8 bases from V and 3 from J; bases not matched to a gene: 3.

This clonotype was seen a handful of times. A single base separates this from a much larger clone, so it may be a read error. The V and J genes are TRBV7-2 and TRBJ2-7; the D is unclear. The DNA end lines up better with TRBJ2-5; the J call may be wrong. CDR3 length: 13 amino acids. In germline, CDR1 is SGHTA, CDR2 FQGNSA. Here the CDR3 reads CAGSWKGGETQYF. The CDR3 DNA reads as TGTGCCGGCAGCTGGAAGGGCGGAGAGACCCAGTACTTC.

This chain uses TRBV4-2 with TRBJ2-7, with D tentatively TRBD1 (6 bases). The CDR3 loop spans 15 amino acids. The V gene lost 2 bases and the J gene lost 0 bases, with 11 bases spanning the gap. Germline CDR1 is LGHNA and CDR2 is YNFKEQ. For the CDR3, the DNA is TGTGCCAGCAGCCAATTCGACAGGAGCTCCTACGAGCAGTACTTC. Translation: CASSQFDRSSYEQYF.